This T cell receptor beta chain was documented in a study of blood T cell repertoires in COVID-19. Study-wide background: Sites in the United States, Italy and Spain provided acute and convalescent COVID-19 samples. PBMCs, B-cell-depleted T cells, or T cells were the source of the cDNA or gDNA that made up the material.

Original handling: Researchers report that nucleated cell counts were estimated from reference gene primer amplification. Here immunoSEQ multiplex PCR was the method, and the copy in TCRdb shows in-frame clones only, minus some. From that table come the V and J calls and clone size; the DNA was used to work out D and trimming. Among 140,000 to 150,000 clones, over 60% were seen once, and the ten largest hold 16%. Trimming took 7 bases from V and 1 from J; bases not matched to a gene: 1. CDR3 length: 14 residues. CDR1 and CDR2 from the germline V gene are LGHDT and YNNKEL (reference sequence). This clone was observed once.

The chain combines TRBV3-1 (or the pseudogene TRBV3-2) with TRBJ2-6, with 7 nucleotides matching TRBD1. The receptor was derived from a man aged 45-65 years with acute or convalescent COVID-19. The specimen sequenced was peripheral blood. As DNA, the CDR3 is TGTGCCAGCACCAGGGGGTCTGGGGCCAACGTCCTGACTTTC. Translation gives CASTRGSGANVLTF.